This is a list of T cell receptor beta chains from one sample in a study of CD8+ T cells in alopecia areata. Measured with immunoSEQ multiplex PCR; TCRdb has only the in-frame clones, and not every one. The sample shows around 82,000 clones, roughly 51% of them seen only once. The sequenced material came from NKG2D-high CD8+ T cells sorted from blood. The receptors were sampled from a human donor with alopecia areata. Both conserved end residues are part of each CDR3. D genes are given only for firm matches. The size entry is marked missing in some rows and otherwise reads once, few, many or a size class.

V: TRBV29-1; J: TRBJ2-7; D: NA; size: few; CDR3: CSVEVQGNYEQYF; DNA: TGCAGCGTCGAGGTGCAGGGGAATTACGAGCAGTACTTC
V: TRBV30; J: TRBJ2-7; D: NA; size: NA; CDR3: CAWSGGPSGISYEQYF; DNA: TGTGCCTGGAGTGGAGGACCAAGCGGTATCTCCTACGAGCAGTACTTC
V: TRBV29-1; J: TRBJ2-1; D: NA; size: NA; CDR3: CSVDPGKWVDEQFF; DNA: TGCAGCGTTGATCCTGGGAAGTGGGTGGATGAGCAGTTCTTC
V: TRBV4-1; J: TRBJ1-2; D: NA; size: NA; CDR3: CASSQGQGFGYTF; DNA: TGCGCCAGCAGCCAAGGTCAGGGCTTTGGCTACACCTTC
V: TRBV29-1; J: TRBJ2-1; D: NA; size: NA; CDR3: CSVEEVSKYNEQFF; DNA: TGCAGCGTTGAGGAAGTTAGCAAATACAATGAGCAGTTCTTC
V: TRBV14; J: TRBJ2-3; D: NA; size: NA; CDR3: CASSRPGTDTQYF; DNA: TGTGCCAGCAGCCGTCCAGGGACAGATACGCAGTATTTT
V: TRBV29-1; J: TRBJ1-2; D: NA; size: NA; CDR3: CSVVTVLYGYTF; DNA: TGCAGCGTTGTCACCGTACTCTATGGCTACACCTTC
V: TRBV5-4; J: TRBJ2-7; D: NA; size: NA; CDR3: CASSAGTSSYEQYF; DNA: TGTGCCAGCAGCGCCGGGACTTCTTCCTACGAGCAGTACTTC
V: TRBV29-1; J: TRBJ2-7; D: NA; size: few; CDR3: CSVEKGPYEQYF; DNA: TGCAGCGTTGAAAAGGGGCCTTACGAGCAGTACTTC
V: TRBV11-2; J: TRBJ2-7; D: TRBD2; size: NA; CDR3: CASSPSGASYEQYF; DNA: TGTGCCAGCAGCCCTAGCGGGGCGTCCTACGAGCAGTACTTC
V: TRBV14; J: TRBJ1-1; D: NA; size: NA; CDR3: CASSQEADGTEAFF; DNA: TGTGCCAGCAGCCAAGAGGCCGACGGGACTGAAGCTTTCTTT
V: TRBV29-1; J: TRBJ2-1; D: NA; size: few; CDR3: CSVGDPIDNEQFF; DNA: TGCAGCGTTGGGGACCCTATCGACAATGAGCAGTTCTTC
V: TRBV6-6; J: TRBJ2-7; D: NA; size: NA; CDR3: CASSVGSSYEQYF; DNA: TGTGCCAGCAGCGTAGGGAGCTCCTACGAGCAGTACTTC
V: TRBV13; J: TRBJ2-1; D: NA; size: NA; CDR3: CASSFRGYYNEQFF; DNA: TGTGCCAGCAGCTTTCGGGGGTACTACAATGAGCAGTTCTTC
V: TRBV29-1; J: TRBJ2-7; D: NA; size: NA; CDR3: CSVEDTSGEQYF; DNA: TGCAGCGTTGAAGACACCAGCGGCGAGCAGTACTTC
V: TRBV4-3; J: TRBJ2-2; D: NA; size: few; CDR3: CASSQFLNTGELFF; DNA: TGCGCCAGCAGCCAATTTCTAAACACCGGGGAGCTGTTTTTT
V: TRBV11-2; J: TRBJ2-7; D: NA; size: NA; CDR3: CASSLPALRQRAPEQYF; DNA: TGTGCCAGCAGCCTACCCGCTCTAAGACAGCGGGCCCCAGAGCAGTACTTC
V: TRBV6-6; J: TRBJ2-1; D: NA; size: NA; CDR3: CASSTNNEQFF; DNA: TGTGCCAGTAGTACCAACAATGAGCAGTTCTTC
V: TRBV10-2; J: TRBJ2-6; D: NA; size: once; CDR3: CASSDYMAGANVLTF; DNA: TGCGCCAGCAGTGACTATATGGCTGGGGCCAACGTCCTGACTTTC
V: TRBV7-3; J: TRBJ2-7; D: NA; size: once; CDR3: CASSVSLGGEQYF; DNA: TGTGCCAGCAGCGTCTCTCTGGGAGGCGAGCAGTACTTC
V: TRBV7-9; J: TRBJ1-1; D: TRBD1; size: NA; CDR3: CASSFGQGSETEAFF; DNA: TGTGCCAGCAGCTTCGGACAGGGGAGTGAAACTGAAGCTTTCTTT
V: TRBV16; J: TRBJ1-5; D: NA; size: NA; CDR3: CASSQSGYSNQPQHF; DNA: TGTGCCAGCAGCCAATCGGGTTATAGCAATCAGCCCCAGCATTTT
V: TRBV11-2; J: TRBJ1-1; D: NA; size: NA; CDR3: CASSFADEAFF; DNA: TGTGCCAGCAGCTTCGCCGACGAAGCTTTCTTT
V: TRBV6-6; J: TRBJ2-7; D: NA; size: NA; CDR3: CASSYSMEYYEQYF; DNA: TGTGCCAGCAGTTACTCGATGGAATACTACGAGCAGTACTTC
V: TRBV27; J: TRBJ2-2; D: NA; size: few; CDR3: CASRSAGELFF; DNA: TGTGCCAGCAGATCCGCCGGGGAGCTGTTTTTT
V: TRBV28; J: TRBJ2-5; D: NA; size: few; CDR3: CASSLEPDGRQETQYF; DNA: TGTGCCAGCAGTTTAGAACCAGATGGCCGCCAAGAGACCCAGTACTTC
V: TRBV27; J: TRBJ1-2; D: NA; size: NA; CDR3: CASSQNDNYGYTF; DNA: TGTGCCAGCAGTCAAAATGATAACTATGGCTACACCTTC
V: TRBV18; J: TRBJ2-3; D: TRBD2; size: NA; CDR3: CASSRTSGRAYTDTQYF; DNA: TGTGCCAGCTCACGGACTAGCGGGAGGGCCTACACAGATACGCAGTATTTT
V: TRBV28; J: TRBJ2-5; D: NA; size: NA; CDR3: CASSPGHSLETQYF; DNA: TGTGCCAGCAGTCCTGGACACAGCTTAGAGACCCAGTACTTC
V: TRBV29-1; J: TRBJ2-7; D: NA; size: NA; CDR3: CSVETAGASEQYF; DNA: TGCAGCGTTGAAACGGCTGGTGCCTCCGAGCAGTACTTC
V: TRBV13; J: TRBJ2-3; D: NA; size: NA; CDR3: CASGSARDTQYF; DNA: TGTGCCAGTGGCTCAGCGCGGGATACGCAGTATTTT
V: TRBV7-3; J: TRBJ2-3; D: TRBD2; size: few; CDR3: CASSSLASADTQYF; DNA: TGTGCCAGCAGCTCACTAGCGTCGGCAGATACGCAGTATTTT
V: TRBV6-6; J: TRBJ2-7; D: NA; size: once; CDR3: CASSPALNDYEQYF; DNA: TGTGCCAGCAGTCCCGCGCTCAACGACTACGAGCAGTACTTC
V: TRBV29-1; J: TRBJ2-2; D: TRBD1; size: once; CDR3: CSVDAQQGGDTGELFF; DNA: TGCAGCGTCGACGCTCAACAGGGGGGCGACACCGGGGAGCTGTTTTTT
V: TRBV29-1; J: TRBJ1-1; D: NA; size: NA; CDR3: CSTGGARSNTEAFF; DNA: TGCAGCACTGGGGGGGCGCGCAGTAACACTGAAGCTTTCTTT
V: TRBV6-5; J: TRBJ2-7; D: NA; size: NA; CDR3: CASTGYSSGEQYF; DNA: TGTGCCAGCACGGGGTATAGTTCGGGAGAGCAGTACTTC
V: TRBV4-3; J: TRBJ2-2; D: NA; size: NA; CDR3: CASSQDMGEPNTGELFF; DNA: TGCGCCAGCAGCCAAGATATGGGGGAGCCGAACACCGGGGAGCTGTTTTTT
V: TRBV28; J: TRBJ1-2; D: NA; size: NA; CDR3: CASSLDRFIGRGYTF; DNA: TGTGCCAGCAGTTTAGATCGGTTCATCGGTCGTGGCTACACCTTC
V: TRBV5-4; J: TRBJ1-1; D: NA; size: NA; CDR3: CASAQPPGEAFF; DNA: TGTGCCAGCGCCCAACCCCCCGGTGAAGCTTTCTTT
V: TRBV27; J: TRBJ2-1; D: NA; size: NA; CDR3: CASNNFLNEQFF; DNA: TGTGCCAGCAATAACTTCCTCAATGAGCAGTTCTTC
V: TRBV29-1; J: TRBJ2-1; D: NA; size: few; CDR3: CSVEVVQGQFF; DNA: TGCAGCGTTGAAGTAGTGCAGGGACAGTTCTTC
V: TRBV29-1; J: TRBJ2-4; D: NA; size: NA; CDR3: CSVEEIPGNIQYF; DNA: TGCAGCGTTGAAGAAATCCCGGGGAACATTCAGTACTTC
V: TRBV14; J: TRBJ1-2; D: NA; size: NA; CDR3: CASSQDPDSSYTF; DNA: TGTGCCAGCAGCCAAGATCCGGACAGCAGCTACACCTTC
V: TRBV2; J: TRBJ2-7; D: NA; size: once; CDR3: CANVVAGHEQYF; DNA: TGTGCCAACGTCGTGGCGGGACACGAGCAGTACTTC
V: TRBV7-9; J: TRBJ1-1; D: TRBD1; size: NA; CDR3: CASRMTGGTEAFF; DNA: TGTGCCAGCAGAATGACAGGGGGGACTGAAGCTTTCTTT
V: TRBV5-1; J: TRBJ2-7; D: TRBD1; size: NA; CDR3: CASSQTGSGYEQYF; DNA: TGCGCCAGCAGCCAGACAGGGTCAGGATACGAGCAGTACTTC
V: TRBV4-1; J: TRBJ2-7; D: NA; size: NA; CDR3: CASSQDGSYEQYF; DNA: TGCGCCAGCAGCCAAGATGGGAGCTACGAGCAGTACTTC
V: TRBV27; J: TRBJ1-5; D: TRBD1; size: NA; CDR3: CASSTGTGAQPQHF; DNA: TGTGCCAGCAGCACCGGGACAGGCGCTCAGCCCCAGCATTTT
V: TRBV4-1; J: TRBJ2-1; D: NA; size: NA; CDR3: CASSQGNEQFF; DNA: TGCGCCAGCAGCCAAGGTAATGAGCAGTTCTTC
V: TRBV7-9; J: TRBJ2-7; D: NA; size: NA; CDR3: CASSLAVYEQYF; DNA: TGTGCCAGCAGCTTAGCGGTTTACGAGCAGTACTTC
V: TRBV11-2; J: TRBJ2-7; D: NA; size: NA; CDR3: CASSLVEAYEQYF; DNA: TGTGCCAGCAGCTTAGTTGAGGCCTACGAGCAGTACTTC
V: TRBV25-1; J: TRBJ2-2; D: NA; size: NA; CDR3: CASSEVAGVGRGTGELFF; DNA: TGTGCCAGCAGTGAGGTGGCTGGGGTTGGCCGCGGCACCGGGGAGCTGTTTTTT
V: TRBV4-1; J: TRBJ2-4; D: TRBD2; size: NA; CDR3: CASSQTSGRNIQYF; DNA: TGCGCCAGCAGCCAGACTAGCGGGAGGAACATTCAGTACTTC